These 4 T cell receptor beta chains came from one sample sequenced in a study of OX40 agonist ivuxolimab in advanced cancers. Sequencing used immunoSEQ multiplex PCR; TCRdb keeps in-frame clones, though not all of them. The sample lists some 60,000 clones, approximately 87% seen once, with over 5% in the top ten. Here the sequenced sample was CD4+ or CD8+ T cells sorted from blood, taken in a trial of the OX40 agonist ivuxolimab. The receptors derive from an adult with an advanced solid tumor such as melanoma, head and neck, liver or kidney cancer.

The V and J genes are TRBV7-2 and TRBJ2-7; 11 bases fit TRBD2. J lost 6 bases, V lost 8 bases, and 15 bases had no gene match. Germline assignment: CDR1 SGHTA and CDR2 FQGNSA. CDR3 length equals 16 residues. CDR3 coding DNA: TGTGCCAGCTCCATAGGGCTACTAGCGGGAGTTGTCGAGCAGTACTTC. It translates to CASSIGLLAGVVEQYF.

This chain connects TRBV5-6 to TRBJ2-3; TRBD2 matches 11 bases. CDR3 size: 16 residues. Germline loops: CDR1 SGHDT, CDR2 YYEEEE. Germline trimming cut 4 bases from V and 4 bases from J; bases unmatched to any gene: 8. This CDR3 is CASSALAGGAADTQYF. The CDR3 nucleotides read TGTGCCAGCAGCGCTTTAGCGGGAGGGGCGGCAGATACGCAGTATTTT.

This clone has a handful of counts. The genes are TRBV14 and TRBJ1-2, with D unclear. Germline assignment: CDR1 SGHDN and CDR2 FVKESK. V dropped 1 base and J dropped 5 bases, with 11 bases sitting between them. The length of the CDR3 is 14 residues. CDR3 DNA sequence: TGTGCCAGCAGCCAAGCGGGAATGGGGTATGGCTACACCTTC. It codes for CASSQAGMGYGYTF.

The rearrangement joins TRBV5-6 to TRBJ2-3, with 9 bases matching TRBD1. Losses at the gene ends were 2 bases for V and 2 bases for J; bases not matched to a gene: 3. Germline assignment: CDR1 SGHDT and CDR2 YYEEEE. The length of the CDR3 is 15 residues. The CDR3 DNA is TGTGCCAGCAGCTTACAGGGGGCTGACACAGATACGCAGTATTTT. Its translation is CASSLQGADTDTQYF.